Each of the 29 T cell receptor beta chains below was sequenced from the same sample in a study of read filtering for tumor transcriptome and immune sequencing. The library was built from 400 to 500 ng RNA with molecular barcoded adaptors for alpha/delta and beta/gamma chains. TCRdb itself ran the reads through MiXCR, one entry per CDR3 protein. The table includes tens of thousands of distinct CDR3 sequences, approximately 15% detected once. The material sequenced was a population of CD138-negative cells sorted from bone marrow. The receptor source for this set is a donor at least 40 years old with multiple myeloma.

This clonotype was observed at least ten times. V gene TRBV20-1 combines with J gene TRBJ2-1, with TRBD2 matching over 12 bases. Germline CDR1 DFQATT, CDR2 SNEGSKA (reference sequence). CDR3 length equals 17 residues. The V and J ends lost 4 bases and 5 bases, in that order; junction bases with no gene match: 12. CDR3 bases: TGCAGTGCTATAGATGTGTCGACTAGCGGGAGAAACAATGAGCAGTTCTTC. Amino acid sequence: CSAIDVSTSGRNNEQFF.

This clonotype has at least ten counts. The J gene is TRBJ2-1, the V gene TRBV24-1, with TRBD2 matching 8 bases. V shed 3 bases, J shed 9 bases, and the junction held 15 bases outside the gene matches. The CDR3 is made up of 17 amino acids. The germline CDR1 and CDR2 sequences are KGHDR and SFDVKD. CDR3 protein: CATSDNLAGIGFGEQFF. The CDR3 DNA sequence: TGTGCCACCAGTGATAACCTAGCGGGTATCGGCTTCGGTGAGCAGTTCTTC.

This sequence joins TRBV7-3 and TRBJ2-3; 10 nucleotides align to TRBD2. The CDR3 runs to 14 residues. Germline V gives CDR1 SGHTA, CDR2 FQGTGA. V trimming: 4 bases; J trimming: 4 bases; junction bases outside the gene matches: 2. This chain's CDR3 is CASSSGLAADTQYF. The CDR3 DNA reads TGTGCCAGCAGCTCTGGACTAGCGGCAGATACGCAGTATTTT.

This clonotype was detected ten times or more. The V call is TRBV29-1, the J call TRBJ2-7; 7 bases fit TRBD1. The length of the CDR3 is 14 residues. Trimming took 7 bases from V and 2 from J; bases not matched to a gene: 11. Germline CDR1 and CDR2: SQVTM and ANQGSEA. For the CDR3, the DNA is TGCAGCGCCCTCGCCGGGACAGAGACCTACGAGCAGTACTTC. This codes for CSALAGTETYEQYF.

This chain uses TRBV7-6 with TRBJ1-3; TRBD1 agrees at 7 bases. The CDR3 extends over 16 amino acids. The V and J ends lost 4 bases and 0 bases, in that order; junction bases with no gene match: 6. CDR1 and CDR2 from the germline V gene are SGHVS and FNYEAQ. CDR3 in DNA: TGTGCCAGCAGCTCGAGACGGGACAGCTCTGGAAACACCATATATTTT. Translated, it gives CASSSRRDSSGNTIYF.

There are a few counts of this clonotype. Here the CDR3 DNA reads TGTGCCAGCAGCAAAGGGGAGAGCCCTACCGGGAATGAAAAACTGTTTTTT. It specifies CASSKGESPTGNEKLFF. The chain links TRBV21-1 to TRBJ1-4. TRBV21-1 is a listed pseudogene. The CDR3 extends over 17 amino acids.

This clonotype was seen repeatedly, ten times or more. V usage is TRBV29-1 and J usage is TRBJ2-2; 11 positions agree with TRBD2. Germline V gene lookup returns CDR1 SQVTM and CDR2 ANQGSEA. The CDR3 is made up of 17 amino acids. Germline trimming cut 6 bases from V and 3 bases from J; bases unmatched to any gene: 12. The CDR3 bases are TGCAGCGTCGTTCCTACTAGCGGGAGAGGGGACACCGGGGAGCTGTTTTTT. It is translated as CSVVPTSGRGDTGELFF.

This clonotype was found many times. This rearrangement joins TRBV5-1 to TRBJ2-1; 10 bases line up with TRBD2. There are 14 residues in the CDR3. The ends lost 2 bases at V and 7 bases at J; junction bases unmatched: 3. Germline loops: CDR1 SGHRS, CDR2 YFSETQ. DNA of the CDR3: TGCGCCAGCAGCTTCCTAGCGGGGGAAAATGAGCAGTTCTTC. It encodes CASSFLAGENEQFF.

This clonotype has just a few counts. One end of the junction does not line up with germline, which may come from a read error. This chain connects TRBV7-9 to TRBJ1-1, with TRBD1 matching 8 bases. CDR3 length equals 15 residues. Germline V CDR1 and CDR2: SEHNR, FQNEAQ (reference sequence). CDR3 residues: CARSLFGTGNTEAFF. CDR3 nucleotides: TGTGCCAGGAGCTTATTTGGGACAGGGAACACTGAAGCTTTCTTT.

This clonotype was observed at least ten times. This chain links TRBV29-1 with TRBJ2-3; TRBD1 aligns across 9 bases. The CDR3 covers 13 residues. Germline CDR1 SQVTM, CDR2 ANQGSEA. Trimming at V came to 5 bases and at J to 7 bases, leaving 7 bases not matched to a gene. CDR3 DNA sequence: TGCAGCGTTCCGGGACAGGGAGGAAATACGCAGTATTTT. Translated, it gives CSVPGQGGNTQYF.

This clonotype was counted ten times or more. The CDR3 DNA sequence: TGTGCCAGCAGCTTAGCGCGAAAGCAGCGGGCTACGAGGCAGTACTTC. It codes for CASSLARKQRATRQYF. The rearrangement links TRBV7-2 to TRBJ2-7; possibly TRBD2 for D (6 bases). Trimming took 0 bases from V and 9 from J, leaving 21 bases between them. The CDR3 covers 16 residues. In germline, CDR1 is SGHTA, CDR2 FQGNSA.

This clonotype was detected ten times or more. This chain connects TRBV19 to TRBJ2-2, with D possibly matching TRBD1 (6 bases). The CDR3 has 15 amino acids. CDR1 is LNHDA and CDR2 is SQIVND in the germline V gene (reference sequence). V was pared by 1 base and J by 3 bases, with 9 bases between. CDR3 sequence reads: CASSIGQAYTGELFF. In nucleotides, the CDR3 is TGTGCCAGTAGTATAGGACAGGCCTACACCGGGGAGCTGTTTTTT.

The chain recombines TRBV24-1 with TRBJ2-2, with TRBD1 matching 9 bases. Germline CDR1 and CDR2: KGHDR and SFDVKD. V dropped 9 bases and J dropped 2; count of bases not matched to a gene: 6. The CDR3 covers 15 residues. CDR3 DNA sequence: TGTGCCACCGGAGGGACAGGGAGAAACACCGGGGAGCTGTTTTTT. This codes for CATGGTGRNTGELFF.

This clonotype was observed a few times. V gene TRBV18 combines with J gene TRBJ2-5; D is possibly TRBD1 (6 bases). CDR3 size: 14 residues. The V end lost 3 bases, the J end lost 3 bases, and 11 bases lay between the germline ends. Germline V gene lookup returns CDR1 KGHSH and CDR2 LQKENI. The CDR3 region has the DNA TGTGCCAGCTCACCTATCGACAGGAAAGAGACCCAGTACTTC. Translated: CASSPIDRKETQYF.

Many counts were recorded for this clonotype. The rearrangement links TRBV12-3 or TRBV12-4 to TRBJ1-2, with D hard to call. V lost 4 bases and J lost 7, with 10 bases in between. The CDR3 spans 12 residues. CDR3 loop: CASSWVGPGYTF. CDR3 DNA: TGTGCCAGCAGTTGGGTCGGACCTGGCTACACCTTC.

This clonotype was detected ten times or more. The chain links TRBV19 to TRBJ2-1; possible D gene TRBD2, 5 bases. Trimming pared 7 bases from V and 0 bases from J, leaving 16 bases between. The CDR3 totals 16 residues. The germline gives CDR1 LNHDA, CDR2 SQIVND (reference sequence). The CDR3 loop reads CASKRTPMSSYNEQFF. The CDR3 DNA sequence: TGTGCCAGTAAGAGGACTCCAATGAGCTCCTACAATGAGCAGTTCTTC. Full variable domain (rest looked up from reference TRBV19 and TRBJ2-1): DGGITQSPKYLFRKEGQNVTLSCEQNLNHDAMYWYRQDPGQGLRLIYYSQIVNDFQKGDIAEGYSVSREKKESFPLTVTSAQKNPTAFYLCASKRTPMSSYNEQFFGPGTRLTVL.

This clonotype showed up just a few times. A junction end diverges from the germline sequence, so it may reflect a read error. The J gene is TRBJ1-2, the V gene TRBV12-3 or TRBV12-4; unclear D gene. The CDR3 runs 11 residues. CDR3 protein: CASSSTDTVHF. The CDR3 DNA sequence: TGTGCCAGCAGTTCGACGGATACGGTACATTTC.

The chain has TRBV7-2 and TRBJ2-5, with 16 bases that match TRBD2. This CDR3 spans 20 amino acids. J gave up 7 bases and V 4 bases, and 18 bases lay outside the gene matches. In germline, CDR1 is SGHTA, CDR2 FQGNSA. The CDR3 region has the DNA TGTGCCAGCAGCTCCTCCCTACCTGGGACTAGCGGGAGGGGTAGGGTGACCCAGTACTTC. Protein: CASSSSLPGTSGRGRVTQYF.

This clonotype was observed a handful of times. This chain's CDR3 is CSAKIAGDYEQYF. The DNA for the CDR3 is TGCAGTGCCAAAATAGCGGGGGATTACGAGCAGTACTTC. The chain uses TRBV20-1 and TRBJ2-7; 9 bases are shared with TRBD2. The CDR3 runs 13 residues. Losses at the gene ends were 6 bases for V and 4 bases for J; bases not matched to a gene: 7. Germline V gene sequence: CDR1 DFQATT, CDR2 SNEGSKA (reference sequence).

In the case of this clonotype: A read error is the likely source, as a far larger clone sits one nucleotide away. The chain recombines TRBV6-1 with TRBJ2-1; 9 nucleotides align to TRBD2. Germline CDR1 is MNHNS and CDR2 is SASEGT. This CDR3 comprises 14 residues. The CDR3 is CSSVPSGNRDEQFF. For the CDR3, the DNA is TGTTCCAGCGTCCCTAGCGGGAACAGGGATGAGCAGTTCTTC.

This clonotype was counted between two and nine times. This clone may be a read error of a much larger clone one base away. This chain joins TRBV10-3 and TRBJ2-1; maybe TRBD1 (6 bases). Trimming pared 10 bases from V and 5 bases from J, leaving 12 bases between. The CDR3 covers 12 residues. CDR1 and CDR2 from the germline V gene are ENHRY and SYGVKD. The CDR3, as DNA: TGTGCCAGGGGGCAGACGAACAATGAGCAGTTCTTC. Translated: CARGQTNNEQFF.

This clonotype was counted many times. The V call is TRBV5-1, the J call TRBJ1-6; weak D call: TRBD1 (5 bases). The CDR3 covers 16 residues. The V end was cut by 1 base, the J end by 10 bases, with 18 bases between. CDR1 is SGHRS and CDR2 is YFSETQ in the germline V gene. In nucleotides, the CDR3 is TGCGCCAGCAGCTTGAGCCGGGACCCCGGTCGGTCACCCCTCCACTTT. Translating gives CASSLSRDPGRSPLHF.

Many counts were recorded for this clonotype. This chain's CDR3 is CSARRGNEQYF. CDR3 in DNA: TGCAGTGCTAGGAGAGGGAACGAGCAGTACTTC. The chain couples TRBV20-1 to TRBJ2-7, with D perhaps matching TRBD2 (5 bases). This CDR3 has 11 residues. Per germline, CDR1 DFQATT and CDR2 SNEGSKA (reference sequence). Deletions cut 3 bases from V and 5 bases from J, with 8 bases between.

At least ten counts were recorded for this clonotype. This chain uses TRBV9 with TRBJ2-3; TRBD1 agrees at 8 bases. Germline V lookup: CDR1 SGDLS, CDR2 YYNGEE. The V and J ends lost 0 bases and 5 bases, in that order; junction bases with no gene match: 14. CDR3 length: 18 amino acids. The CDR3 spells CASSVDPGGRGPVDTQYF. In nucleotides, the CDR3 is TGTGCCAGCAGCGTAGACCCCGGGGGCAGGGGGCCGGTAGATACGCAGTATTTT. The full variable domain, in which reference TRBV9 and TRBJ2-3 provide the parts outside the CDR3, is DSGVTQTPKHLITATGQRVTLRCSPRSGDLSVYWYQQSLDQGLQFLIQYYNGEERAKGNILERFSAQQFPDLHSELNLSSLELGDSALYFCASSVDPGGRGPVDTQYFGPGTRLTVL.

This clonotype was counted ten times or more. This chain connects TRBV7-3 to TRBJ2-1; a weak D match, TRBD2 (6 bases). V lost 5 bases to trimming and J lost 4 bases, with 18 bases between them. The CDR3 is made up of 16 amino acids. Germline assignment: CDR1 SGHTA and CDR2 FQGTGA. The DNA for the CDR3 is TGTGCCAGCAGCATTACAGCTAGCGAACAATACAATGAGCAGTTCTTC. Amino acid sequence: CASSITASEQYNEQFF.

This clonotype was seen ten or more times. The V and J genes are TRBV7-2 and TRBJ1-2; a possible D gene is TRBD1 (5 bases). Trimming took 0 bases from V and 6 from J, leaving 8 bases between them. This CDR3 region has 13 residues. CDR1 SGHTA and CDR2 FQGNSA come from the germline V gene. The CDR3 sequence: CASSLAEGNGYTF. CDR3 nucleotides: TGTGCCAGCAGCTTAGCGGAGGGGAATGGCTACACCTTC.

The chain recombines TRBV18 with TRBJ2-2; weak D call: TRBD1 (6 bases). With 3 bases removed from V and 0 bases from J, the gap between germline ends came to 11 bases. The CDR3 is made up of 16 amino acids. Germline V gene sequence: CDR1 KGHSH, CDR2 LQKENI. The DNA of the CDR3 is TGTGCCAGCTCACCCCAGGGGTTAACGAACACCGGGGAGCTGTTTTTT. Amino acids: CASSPQGLTNTGELFF.

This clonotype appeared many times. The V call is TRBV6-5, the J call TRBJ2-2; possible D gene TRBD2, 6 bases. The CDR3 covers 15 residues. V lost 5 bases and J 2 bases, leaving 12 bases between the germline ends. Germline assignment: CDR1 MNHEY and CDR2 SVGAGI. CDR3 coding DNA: TGTGCCAGCAGTGGTCAGCGGGCTAACACCGGGGAGCTGTTTTTT. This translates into CASSGQRANTGELFF.

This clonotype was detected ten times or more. CDR3 sequence: CSARDFNQPQHF. Here the CDR3 DNA reads TGCAGTGCTAGAGATTTCAATCAGCCCCAGCATTTT. J is TRBJ1-5 and V is TRBV20-1; D gene unclear. Trimming stripped 0 bases from V and 3 bases from J, with 3 bases between. Germline-derived CDR1 and CDR2 are DFQATT and SNEGSKA (reference sequence). This CDR3 comprises 12 residues.